The subject of this entry is one T cell receptor (beta chain). The germline V gene has CDR1 MNHEY and CDR2 SMNVEV (reference sequence). Trimming stripped 4 bases from V and 5 bases from J, with 6 bases between. This CDR3 contains 11 residues. The data were taken from a study of control samples from healthy donors and cancer patients. Repertoires were generated with immunoSEQ multiplex PCR, while TCRdb's copy carries only in-frame clones and drops some. This repertoire shows 150,000 to 200,000 clones, 93% found once; its top ten account for over 4%. The chain has TRBV27 and TRBJ2-7; D gene uncertain. Sequenced sample: blood. The clonotype originates from a woman aged 55-70 years in good health. The DNA of the CDR3 is TGTGCCAGCAGTTCTCTGGACGAGCAGTACTTC. Protein sequence: CASSSLDEQYF.